This TCR beta chain was identified during a study of shared clonotypes between healthy human individuals. About this clone itself: The antigen is unknown.

This CDR3 contains 13 residues. The germline V gene has CDR1 SGHVS and CDR2 FQNEAQ. Trimming pared 1 base from V and 5 bases from J, leaving 8 bases between. Only CD45RO-negative cells positively selected for CCR7 counted as naive CD8 cells, so terminally differentiated effector memory CD45RA+ cells were excluded. Findings and caveats of the study: Several donors shared around 5.2% of their naive CD4 clonotypes.

TCRdb keeps only in-frame clones here, not all; method: immunoSEQ multiplex PCR. Among about 820,000 clones listed, about 91% were seen once. This sequence was found in a man younger than 40 in good health. Material for sequencing was naive CD8+ T cells sorted from blood. The chain couples TRBV7-8 to TRBJ1-1, with D possibly matching TRBD1 (5 bases). The CDR3 loop reads CASSLGGGTEAFF. The CDR3 DNA follows: TGTGCCAGCAGCTTAGGGGGGGGAACTGAAGCTTTCTTT.